Below are 16 T cell receptor beta chains sequenced from a single sample in a study of T-cell memory formation after mild COVID-19. TCRdb redid the calling of the 5' RACE reads with MiXCR, one entry per CDR3 protein. In the table there are around 390,000 distinct CDR3 sequences, about 17% of which are singletons. The material sequenced was PBMCs or a T cell subset sorted from them (not recorded which). These receptors were collected from a man between 18 and 35 years old who had mild COVID-19 (a few samples of this study predate the infection). Cell type and time point are not known.

The chain has TRBV4-3 and TRBJ2-1; 9 bases agree with TRBD2. Trimming cost V 1 base and J 8 bases; bases outside gene matches: 6. This CDR3 spans 15 amino acids. Per germline, CDR1 LGHNA and CDR2 YSLEER. CDR3 protein: CASSQGLAGLDEQFF. The CDR3 coding sequence is TGCGCCAGCAGCCAAGGGCTAGCGGGGTTAGATGAGCAGTTCTTC.

In this sample, this clonotype turned up a few times. V is TRBV3-1 and J is TRBJ2-2; D remains ambiguous. Trimming cost V 0 bases and J 8 bases, with 10 bases left between them. Germline values: CDR1 LGHDT, CDR2 YNNKEL (reference sequence). There are 14 residues in the CDR3. The CDR3 bases are TGTGCCAGCAGCCAAGATGGATTCCGGGGGGAGCTGTTTTTT. Translating it yields CASSQDGFRGELFF.

This clonotype has only a few counts. The rearrangement links TRBV6-5 to TRBJ1-2; D unclear. The CDR3 runs to 13 residues. V shed 8 bases and J shed 10 bases, with 20 bases lying between them. Germline assignment: CDR1 MNHEY and CDR2 SVGAGI. CDR3 amino acids: CASVYGSPPLYTF. The CDR3 nucleotides read TGTGCCAGCGTGTACGGTTCCCCCCCCCTCTACACCTTC.

V is TRBV7-9 and J is TRBJ2-6; 7 bases fit TRBD2. Unmatched junction bases numbered 17, after V lost 7 bases and J lost 2 bases. The CDR3 is 19 amino acids. Per the germline V gene, CDR1 is SEHNR and CDR2 is FQNEAQ (reference sequence). CDR3 sequence: CASKPPLGGVGAGANVLTF. The CDR3 DNA is TGTGCCAGCAAACCTCCCCTGGGGGGGGTTGGCGCTGGGGCCAACGTCCTGACTTTC.

The chain combines TRBV12-3 or TRBV12-4 with TRBJ2-1; D not resolved. V was shortened by 4 bases and J by 2 bases, with 15 bases between the two germline ends. The CDR3 is made up of 16 amino acids. The CDR3 here is CASSSLPQKPYNEQFF. CDR3 bases: TGTGCCAGCAGTTCCCTCCCCCAGAAGCCCTACAATGAGCAGTTCTTC.

This clonotype appeared a few times. The chain carries TRBV6-2 or TRBV6-3 and TRBJ2-7; D is perhaps TRBD1 or TRBD2 (5 bases each). The CDR3 covers 13 residues. Germline V gene lookup returns CDR1 MNHEY and CDR2 SVGEGT. Trimming left V 5 bases short and J 4 bases short, with 12 bases between. Written as DNA, the CDR3 is TGTGCCAGCAGTACCCGGGACCGGTACGAGCAGTACGTC. Protein product: CASSTRDRYEQYV.

This rearrangement joins TRBV4-3 to TRBJ1-5; 7 bases map to TRBD1. CDR1 and CDR2 (germline): LGHNA, YSLEER. There are 19 residues in the CDR3. V shed 11 bases, J shed 3 bases, and the junction held 25 bases outside the gene matches. The CDR3 nucleotides read TGCGCCTATACCCTAGGGACCCGGGACAGCCCATCACACAATCAGCCCCAGCATTTT. It translates to CAYTLGTRDSPSHNQPQHF.

The chain employs TRBV11-2 and TRBJ2-3, with 7 bases identical to TRBD1. Trimming at V came to 7 bases and at J to 11 bases, leaving 6 bases not matched to a gene. CDR3 length: 11 residues. From germline, CDR1 is SGHAT and CDR2 FQNNGV. In DNA form, the CDR3 reads TGTGCCAGCACTGAAGGGACAGTGCAGTATTTT. Translated: CASTEGTVQYF.

This clonotype was recorded a few times. The rearrangement uses TRBV19 and TRBJ1-1; the match to TRBD1 covers 8 bases. Germline CDR1 is LNHDA and CDR2 is SQIVND (reference sequence). Unmatched junction bases numbered 14, after V lost 6 bases and J lost 5 bases. This CDR3 has 16 residues. The CDR3 sequence: CASRPPIQGVTTEAFF. The CDR3 DNA is TGTGCCAGTAGGCCACCCATACAGGGGGTTACGACTGAAGCTTTCTTT.

The genes are TRBV20-1 and TRBJ1-5, with unresolved D. Between the trimmed V and J ends, which lost 0 bases and 4 bases, there was a span of 10 bases. The CDR3 has 14 residues. Germline CDR1 is DFQATT and CDR2 is SNEGSKA (reference sequence). Written as DNA, the CDR3 is TGCAGTGCTAGAGATGGGGTTAGGAATCAGCCCCAGCATTTT. It is translated as CSARDGVRNQPQHF.

In this sample, this clonotype turned up a few times. The chain uses TRBV15 and TRBJ2-2; possible D gene TRBD2, 6 bases. CDR1 and CDR2 from the germline V gene are LNHNV and YYDKDF (reference sequence). The V end was cut by 6 bases, the J end by 1 base, with 9 bases between. This CDR3 is 14 amino acids long. In DNA form, the CDR3 reads TGTGCCACCAGAGGGACTCAGAACACCGGGGAGCTGTTTTTT. Translated: CATRGTQNTGELFF.

This clonotype occurred a few times. The chain has TRBV9 and TRBJ2-5, with D possibly called TRBD1 or TRBD2 (5 bases each). Trimming pared 2 bases from V and 4 bases from J, leaving 12 bases between. The length of the CDR3 is 14 residues. Looked up from germline, CDR1 is SGDLS and CDR2 is YYNGEE. The CDR3 DNA reads TGTGCCAGCAGCGTGAGGGGTTCAGCAGAGACCCAGTACTTC. Protein: CASSVRGSAETQYF.

This clonotype has a handful of counts. This chain links TRBV20-1 with TRBJ2-6; TRBD1 matches 9 bases. The CDR3 has 14 residues. The V segment lost 4 bases and the J segment 4 bases; nucleotides outside the gene matches: 2. The V gene's germline CDR1 is DFQATT and CDR2 SNEGSKA (reference sequence). In DNA, the CDR3 is TGCAGTGCTATACAGGGGGCAGGGGCCAACGTCCTGACTTTC. It codes for CSAIQGAGANVLTF.

This clonotype appeared a few times. J is TRBJ2-7 and V is TRBV29-1; D possibly corresponds to TRBD2 (6 bases). V lost 3 bases and J 7 bases, leaving 16 bases between the germline ends. The CDR3 is 13 residues long. The germline CDR1 and CDR2 sequences are SQVTM and ANQGSEA. CDR3 coding DNA: TGCAGCGTTGACCGGGGGAAACTGGGTGAGCAGTACTTC. Protein sequence: CSVDRGKLGEQYF.

This clonotype was recorded many times. This chain links TRBV4-1 with TRBJ1-5; D is perhaps TRBD1 (5 bases). Per germline, CDR1 MGHRA and CDR2 YSYEKL. The CDR3 consists of 15 residues. V lost 0 bases and J 0 bases, leaving 6 bases between the germline ends. The chain's CDR3 is CASSQDQGSNQPQHF. CDR3 sequence (DNA): TGCGCCAGCAGCCAAGATCAGGGTAGCAATCAGCCCCAGCATTTT.

In its sample, this clonotype was seen many times. J is TRBJ2-5 and V is TRBV20-1; 7 bases line up with TRBD2. Germline-derived CDR1 and CDR2 are DFQATT and SNEGSKA (reference sequence). The CDR3 covers 15 residues. The J segment lost 1 base and the V segment lost 0 bases, leaving 5 bases of the junction unmatched. Here the CDR3 reads CSARDNLAVQETQYF. In DNA, the CDR3 is TGCAGTGCTAGAGATAACCTAGCGGTCCAAGAGACCCAGTACTTC.